This T cell receptor beta chain was identified in a study of blood T cells in healthy people across ages. Through a sample-barcoded 5' primer and a J-beta primer mix, a second PCR was run for roughly 6 to 12 cycles. TCRdb re-called the 5' RACE reads with MiXCR, one entry per CDR3 protein. The data contain about 1.6 million distinct CDR3 sequences, roughly a third of them singletons. V lost 0 bases and J lost 1; bases outside the gene matches: 2. The CDR3 contains 16 residues. The germline V gene encodes CDR1 SGHDT and CDR2 YYEEEE. This clonotype was obtained from a woman aged 25 to 45 in good health. The sequenced sample was blood. V usage is TRBV5-6 and J usage is TRBJ2-5; 11 bases are a match to TRBD2. The CDR3: CASSLGSGGAQETQYF. Written as DNA, the CDR3 is TGTGCCAGCAGCTTGGGTAGCGGGGGGGCCCAAGAGACCCAGTACTTC.